This T cell receptor beta chain was recorded in a study of T-cell memory formation after mild COVID-19. TCRdb reprocessed the 5' RACE reads with MiXCR, giving one entry per CDR3 protein. Of 200,000 or so distinct CDR3 sequences in the sample, approximately 16% were seen once. This CDR3 comprises 22 residues. The V end lost 0 bases, the J end lost 5 bases, and 34 bases lay between the germline ends. CDR1 and CDR2 (germline): LGHDT, YNNKEL (reference sequence). The chain employs TRBV3-1 and TRBJ1-1; a possible D gene is TRBD1 (6 bases). The clonotype was recovered from an adult woman who had mild COVID-19 (a few samples of this study predate the infection). Cell type and time point are not known. Sequences were obtained from PBMCs or a T cell subset sorted from them (not recorded which). Here the CDR3 reads CASSQDAPIFRDNREVWTEAFF. The CDR3 coding sequence is TGTGCCAGCAGCCAAGACGCCCCAATTTTTCGGGACAACAGGGAAGTTTGGACTGAAGCTTTCTTT.